The T cell receptor (beta chain) under discussion was sequenced for a study of shared clonotypes between healthy human individuals. Study-wide findings and caveats: Relative to their counterparts shared across all four donors, non-shared clonotypes exhibited diminished generation probabilities. Clonotype sharing among donors was expected to depend on sequencing depth.

Only in-frame clones appear in the TCRdb table, and some are missing; sequencing was by immunoSEQ multiplex PCR. Here the sample spans 600,000 to 700,000 clones, around 78% being singletons. Concerning this clone: No antigen is known for it.

The CDR3 spans 16 residues. Germline V CDR1 and CDR2: SGHTS, YDEGEE. Trimming left V 3 bases short and J 0 bases short, with 13 bases between. The chain has TRBV5-8 and TRBJ1-5; D gene ambiguous. The sample was memory CD4+ T cells sorted from blood. The subset: CD45RA-negative fraction. The origin of this receptor is a woman aged 25 to 45 in good health. In DNA, the CDR3 is TGTGCCAGCAGCTCCCGACTAACAATTAGCAATCAGCCCCAGCATTTT. Its protein is CASSSRLTISNQPQHF.